The 30 T cell receptor beta chains presented below share a single source sample, sequenced in a study of control samples from healthy donors and cancer patients. The table came from immunoSEQ multiplex PCR; TCRdb's copy has only in-frame clones and leaves some out. The data show around 130,000 clones, roughly 90% seen once. The sequencing input was blood. All receptors derive from a man between 50 and 59 years old in good health.

The CDR3 DNA is TGTGCCAGCAGCCTAAGGACGGATTCCTATGGCTACACCTTC. This codes for CASSLRTDSYGYTF. The rearrangement uses TRBV7-2 and TRBJ1-2; D gene ambiguous. Trimming shortened V by 5 bases and J by 4 bases, and 14 bases separated the two germline ends. The CDR3 contains 14 residues. The germline gives CDR1 SGHTA, CDR2 FQGNSA.

The chain's CDR3 is CASSQNSEAFF. CDR3 DNA: TGTGCCAGCAGCCAAAATTCTGAAGCTTTCTTT. The J gene is TRBJ1-1, the V gene TRBV3-1 (or the pseudogene TRBV3-2); the D is unclear. The V and J ends lost 2 bases and 6 bases respectively, with 4 bases between them. The CDR3 spans 11 residues. Germline CDR1 is LGHDT and CDR2 is YNNKEL (reference sequence).

The genes are TRBV19 and TRBJ1-1; 8 bases match TRBD1. The CDR3 runs 12 residues. V was clipped by 5 bases and J by 6 bases; unmatched bases: 2. Germline lookup yields CDR1 LNHDA and CDR2 SQIVND (reference sequence). CDR3 protein: CASSLQGAEAFF. As DNA, the CDR3 is TGTGCCAGTAGTCTACAGGGGGCTGAAGCTTTCTTT.

The chain couples TRBV27 to TRBJ1-1; D possibly corresponds to TRBD1 (5 bases). Looked up from germline, CDR1 is MNHEY and CDR2 is SMNVEV (reference sequence). CDR3 length: 16 residues. The V end was cut by 5 bases, the J end by 1 base, with 17 bases between. The CDR3 reads CASSPPSGTGNTEAFF. For the CDR3, the DNA is TGTGCCAGCAGTCCCCCCTCCGGGACTGGGAACACTGAAGCTTTCTTT.

The V and J genes are TRBV10-2 and TRBJ1-3; perhaps TRBD1 as D (5 bases). Trimming took off 7 bases at V and 0 bases at J, with 13 bases between the two ends. The CDR3 consists of 15 residues. The germline V gene encodes CDR1 WSHSY and CDR2 SAAADI. The CDR3 protein is CASTTDSPSGNTIYF. The CDR3 DNA sequence: TGCGCCAGCACCACCGACAGTCCCTCTGGAAACACCATATATTTT.

The chain uses TRBV5-1 and TRBJ2-1, with D perhaps TRBD1 or TRBD2 (6 bases each). The V and J ends lost 7 bases and 4 bases respectively, with 12 bases between them. Germline V gene sequence: CDR1 SGHRS, CDR2 YFSETQ. CDR3 length: 13 residues. This CDR3 reads CASGRGAYNEQFF. CDR3 DNA sequence: TGCGCCAGCGGTAGGGGGGCGTACAATGAGCAGTTCTTC.

This clone was seen a single time. The chain links TRBV19 to TRBJ1-6; D uncertain. Looked up from germline, CDR1 is LNHDA and CDR2 is SQIVND (reference sequence). V was pared by 6 bases and J by 8 bases, with 11 bases between. This CDR3 is 13 amino acids long. DNA for the CDR3: TGTGCCAGTAGGGCCGGGTGGGATTCACCCCTCCACTTT. This encodes CASRAGWDSPLHF.

The gene calls are TRBV5-6 and TRBJ2-5; maybe TRBD2 (5 bases). The germline V and J ends were trimmed by 4 bases and 4 bases, with 11 bases remaining between them. This CDR3 is built from 13 residues. CDR1 SGHDT and CDR2 YYEEEE come from the germline V gene. In DNA form, the CDR3 reads TGTGCCAGCAGCCCAGGAGGTGGAGAGACCCAGTACTTC. As protein: CASSPGGGETQYF.

This sequence joins TRBV30 and TRBJ2-3, with D unresolved. Per the germline V gene, CDR1 is GTSNPN and CDR2 is SVGIG (reference sequence). V was shortened by 1 base and J by 2 bases, with 7 bases between the two germline ends. The CDR3 spans 13 residues. The CDR3 loop reads CAWSGIITDTQYF. CDR3 sequence (DNA): TGTGCCTGGAGTGGGATAATCACAGATACGCAGTATTTT.

Details on this clone: One end of the junction varies from germline; a read error may be responsible. The CDR3 nucleotides are TGCTTTTTCGGGACAGGGAACTATGGCTACACCTTC. Protein: CFFGTGNYGYTF. The rearrangement joins TRBV6-5 to TRBJ1-2; the match to TRBD1 covers 9 bases. The CDR3 totals 12 residues. CDR1 MNHEY and CDR2 SVGAGI come from the germline V gene.

The table lists this clone with a few counts. The chain links TRBV6-2 or TRBV6-3 to TRBJ2-2, with D possibly TRBD2 on 5 matching bases. The ends were cut back, 4 bases at V and 6 bases at J, with 18 bases in the middle. The CDR3 is 16 amino acids. Per germline, CDR1 MNHEY and CDR2 SVGEGT. The CDR3 region has the DNA TGTGCCAGCAGTTCCCCCGTGGTAGTGAGGGCCGGGGAGCTGTTTTTT. Its protein product is CASSSPVVVRAGELFF.

The CDR3 spells CASSQARGTGGGSPLHF. CDR3 DNA sequence: TGTGCCAGCAGCCAAGCTCGCGGGACAGGGGGCGGGTCACCCCTCCACTTT. The V call is TRBV4-2, the J call TRBJ1-6, with 12 bases aligning to TRBD1. Per the germline V gene, CDR1 is LGHNA and CDR2 is YNFKEQ. The CDR3 length is 17 residues. The V segment lost 1 base and the J segment 10 bases; nucleotides outside the gene matches: 8.

The rearrangement joins TRBV14 to TRBJ2-1, with D unclear. Trimming removed 2 bases from V and 12 bases from J, with 14 bases in between. Germline assignment: CDR1 SGHDN and CDR2 FVKESK. The CDR3 covers 13 residues. The CDR3 DNA follows: TGTGCCAGCAGCCAACAGGCGGAAGGTCGGCAGTTCTTC. Its translation is CASSQQAEGRQFF.

The chain has TRBV2 and TRBJ1-2, with 7 bases matching TRBD1. With 3 bases clipped from V and 3 bases from J, the junction kept 1 base outside the gene matches. The length of the CDR3 is 13 residues. Looked up from germline, CDR1 is SNHLY and CDR2 is FYNNEI. For the CDR3, the DNA is TGTGCCAGCAGTGAGCAGGGGGACTATGGCTACACCTTC. Translated: CASSEQGDYGYTF. Based on the CDR3 plus reference TRBV2 and TRBJ1-2, the full variable domain is EPEVTQTPSHQVTQMGQEVILRCVPISNHLYFYWYRQILGQKVEFLVSFYNNEISEKSEIFDDQFSVERPDGSNFTLKIRSTKLEDSAMYFCASSEQGDYGYTFGSGTRLTVV.

The chain recombines TRBV9 with TRBJ1-4; a weak D match, TRBD1 (5 bases). The germline V gene encodes CDR1 SGDLS and CDR2 YYNGEE. Deletions cut 0 bases from V and 3 bases from J, with 6 bases between. The CDR3 extends over 14 amino acids. Here the CDR3 reads CASSVGQSNEKLFF. CDR3 in DNA: TGTGCCAGCAGCGTAGGACAGTCTAATGAAAAACTGTTTTTT.

This chain connects TRBV6-6 to TRBJ2-1; D gene uncertain. CDR1 is MNHNY, CDR2 SVGAGI, per germline (reference sequence). Between the trimmed V and J ends, which lost 5 bases and 7 bases, there was a span of 9 bases. This CDR3 comprises 12 residues. The CDR3 bases are TGTGCCAGCAGTCCTCCGATGAATGAGCAGTTCTTC. Translated, it gives CASSPPMNEQFF.

The chain employs TRBV7-6 and TRBJ2-7; TRBD1 agrees at 9 bases. CDR1 is SGHVS and CDR2 is FNYEAQ in the germline V gene. The CDR3 loop spans 16 amino acids. Unmatched junction bases numbered 8, after V lost 5 bases and J lost 0 bases. The DNA for the CDR3 is TGTGCCAGCAGCCTGACAGGGGGGATGAGCTCCTACGAGCAGTACTTC. Protein: CASSLTGGMSSYEQYF.

The CDR3 loop reads CASSEFPDNRANYGYTF. The CDR3 region has the DNA TGTGCCAGCAGTGAATTCCCGGACAACCGAGCTAACTATGGCTACACCTTC. The V and J genes are TRBV6-1 and TRBJ1-2; possible D gene TRBD1, 5 bases. Germline V CDR1 and CDR2: MNHNS, SASEGT. V lost 2 bases and J lost 0, with 16 bases in between. The CDR3 is 17 residues long.

The rearrangement links TRBV12-3 or TRBV12-4 to TRBJ1-2; TRBD1 agrees at 10 bases. The ends lost 6 bases at V and 6 bases at J; junction bases unmatched: 4. This CDR3 is built from 13 residues. CDR3 sequence: CASSYDRGHGYTF. The CDR3 DNA is TGTGCCAGCAGCTACGACAGGGGGCATGGCTACACCTTC.

V is TRBV6-2 or TRBV6-3 and J is TRBJ2-7, with 8 bases aligning to TRBD1. The CDR3 is 16 residues long. The V gene's germline CDR1 is MNHEY and CDR2 SVGEGT. The V gene end was trimmed by 2 bases and the J gene end by 2 bases; junction bases not matched to a gene: 8. CDR3 region: CASSYPSRDRTYEQYF. The CDR3 nucleotides are TGTGCCAGCAGTTACCCTAGCCGGGACAGGACCTACGAGCAGTACTTC.

The chain uses TRBV2 and TRBJ2-3; D unresolved. V lost 3 bases, J lost 1 base, and 8 bases lay in between. The germline CDR1 and CDR2 sequences are SNHLY and FYNNEI. There are 14 residues in the CDR3. CDR3 in DNA: TGTGCCAGCAGTGACTTGGCGGGCACAGATACGCAGTATTTT. It specifies CASSDLAGTDTQYF.

This clone was detected only a few times. This chain connects TRBV9 to TRBJ2-7; no reliable D call. V was cut by 1 base and J by 10 bases, with 15 bases left in between. The CDR3 contains 13 residues. The V gene's germline CDR1 is SGDLS and CDR2 YYNGEE. The CDR3 loop is CASSVSVSDPQYF. The CDR3 nucleotides read TGTGCCAGCAGCGTAAGCGTCTCCGACCCACAGTACTTC.

This clone was counted once. The gene calls are TRBV11-2 and TRBJ1-1; D is unresolved. V lost 4 bases, J lost 7 bases, and 10 bases lay in between. CDR1 is SGHAT and CDR2 is FQNNGV in the germline V gene. CDR3 length equals 12 residues. CDR3 loop: CASSSGRGEAFF. CDR3 coding DNA: TGTGCCAGCAGCTCCGGGAGAGGTGAAGCTTTCTTT.

The chain recombines TRBV7-9 with TRBJ1-6; maybe TRBD1 (5 bases). The V end lost 4 bases, the J end lost 5 bases, and 12 bases lay between the germline ends. The CDR3 consists of 15 residues. Germline V gene lookup returns CDR1 SEHNR and CDR2 FQNEAQ (reference sequence). The CDR3 DNA is TGTGCCAGCAGCTCCCCCGCAGGGAATAATTCACCCCTCCACTTT. Its protein product is CASSSPAGNNSPLHF. Drawing the rest from reference TRBV7-9 and TRBJ1-6, the complete variable domain is DTGVSQNPRHKITKRGQNVTFRCDPISEHNRLYWYRQTLGQGPEFLTYFQNEAQLEKSRLLSDRFSAERPKGSFSTLEIQRTEQGDSAMYLCASSSPAGNNSPLHFGNGTRLTVT.

This chain joins TRBV9 and TRBJ2-3; weak D call: TRBD2 (7 bases). This CDR3 has 14 amino acids. Trimming pared 6 bases from V and 1 base from J, leaving 12 bases between. CDR1 SGDLS and CDR2 YYNGEE come from the germline V gene. CDR3 sequence reads: CASNGGAGTDTQYF. CDR3 bases: TGTGCCAGCAATGGGGGGGCCGGCACAGATACGCAGTATTTT. Based on the CDR3 plus reference TRBV9 and TRBJ2-3, the full variable domain is DSGVTQTPKHLITATGQRVTLRCSPRSGDLSVYWYQQSLDQGLQFLIQYYNGEERAKGNILERFSAQQFPDLHSELNLSSLELGDSALYFCASNGGAGTDTQYFGPGTRLTVL.

This clone was detected only a few times. The chain links TRBV6-2 or TRBV6-3 to TRBJ2-7; 9 nucleotides match TRBD2. The CDR3 length is 14 residues. Trimming took 5 bases from V and 7 from J; bases not matched to a gene: 9. Germline assignment: CDR1 MNHEY and CDR2 SVGEGT. The chain's CDR3 is CASSIAGAQGEQYF. CDR3 DNA: TGTGCCAGCAGTATAGCGGGGGCCCAGGGGGAGCAGTACTTC.

This clone was recorded once. This chain links TRBV5-6 with TRBJ1-5; D is perhaps TRBD1 (6 bases). Looked up from germline, CDR1 is SGHDT and CDR2 is YYEEEE. Trimming left V 0 bases short and J 9 bases short, with 19 bases between. The CDR3 totals 16 residues. This CDR3 reads CASSLGSRTVGTPQHF. As DNA, the CDR3 is TGTGCCAGCAGCTTGGGAAGTAGGACAGTTGGAACGCCCCAGCATTTT.

In DNA, the CDR3 is TGTGCCAGCAGCCAAGTTGGTGGTACGAGCACTGAAGCTTTCTTT. Its protein is CASSQVGGTSTEAFF. The chain recombines TRBV3-1 (or the pseudogene TRBV3-2) with TRBJ1-1; unclear D gene. The germline V gene has CDR1 LGHDT and CDR2 YNNKEL (reference sequence). Deletions cut 1 base from V and 4 bases from J, with 13 bases between. The CDR3 sequence is 15 residues long.

V usage is TRBV20-1 and J usage is TRBJ1-2; D remains ambiguous. V lost 2 bases to trimming and J lost 8 bases, with 9 bases between them. The CDR3 runs 11 residues. CDR1 DFQATT and CDR2 SNEGSKA come from the germline V gene (reference sequence). The CDR3 protein is CSARSPGGYTF. The CDR3 DNA sequence: TGCAGTGCTAGATCCCCGGGAGGCTACACCTTC.

The chain recombines TRBV29-1 with TRBJ2-3; 11 bases are a match to TRBD2. The CDR3 loop spans 17 amino acids. Per germline, CDR1 SQVTM and CDR2 ANQGSEA. The J segment lost 3 bases and the V segment lost 1 base, leaving 9 bases of the junction unmatched. This CDR3 reads CSVEGPSLAGGTDTQYF. CDR3 coding DNA: TGCAGCGTTGAAGGCCCTTCCCTAGCGGGGGGTACAGATACGCAGTATTTT.